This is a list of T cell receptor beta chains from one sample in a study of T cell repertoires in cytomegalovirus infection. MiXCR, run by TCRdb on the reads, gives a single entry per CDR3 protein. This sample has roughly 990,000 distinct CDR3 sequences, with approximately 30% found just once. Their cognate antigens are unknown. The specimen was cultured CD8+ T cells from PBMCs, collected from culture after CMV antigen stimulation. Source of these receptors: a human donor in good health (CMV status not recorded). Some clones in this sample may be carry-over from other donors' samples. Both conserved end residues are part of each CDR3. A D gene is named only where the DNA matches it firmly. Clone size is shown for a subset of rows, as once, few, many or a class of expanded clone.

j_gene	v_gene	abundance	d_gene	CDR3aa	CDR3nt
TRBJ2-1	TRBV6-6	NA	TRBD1	CASSLQGEVIIEQFF	TGTGCCAGCAGCCTACAGGGGGAAGTTATTATTGAGCAGTTCTTC
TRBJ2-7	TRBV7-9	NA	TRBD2	CASSYPGGLYEQYF	TGTGCCAGCAGCTACCCGGGGGGATTATACGAGCAGTACTTC
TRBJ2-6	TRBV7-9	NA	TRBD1	CASSPGTGVAGANVLTF	TGTGCCAGCAGCCCAGGGACAGGGGTTGCTGGGGCCAACGTCCTGACTTTC
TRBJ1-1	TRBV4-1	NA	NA	CASSQVVGGRTEAFF	TGCGCCAGCAGCCAAGTGGTCGGGGGTAGGACTGAAGCTTTCTTT
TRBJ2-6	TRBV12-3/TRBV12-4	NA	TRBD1	CASRPDRVGANVLTF	TGTGCCAGCAGACCGGACAGGGTTGGGGCCAACGTCCTGACTTTC
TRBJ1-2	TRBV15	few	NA	CATSRDRAPNYGYTF	TGTGCCACCAGCAGAGATAGGGCACCGAACTATGGCTACACCTTC
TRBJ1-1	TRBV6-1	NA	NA	CASSDLPGRGDTEAFF	TGTGCCAGCAGTGACCTCCCGGGGAGGGGGGACACTGAAGCTTTCTTT
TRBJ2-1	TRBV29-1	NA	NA	CSVEKVYNEQFF	TGCAGCGTTGAAAAGGTCTACAATGAGCAGTTCTTC
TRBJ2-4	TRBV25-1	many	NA	CASSDPDRDYPKNIQYF	TGTGCCAGCAGTGATCCGGACAGGGACTATCCCAAAAACATTCAGTACTTC
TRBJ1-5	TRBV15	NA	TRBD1	CATSRDYRGSVGNNQPQHF	TGTGCCACCAGCAGAGACTACAGGGGGAGCGTAGGCAACAATCAGCCCCAGCATTTT
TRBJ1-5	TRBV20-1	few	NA	CSARDYSGSDQPQHF	TGCAGTGCTAGAGATTACAGCGGTTCCGATCAGCCCCAGCATTTT
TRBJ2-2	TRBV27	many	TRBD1	CASKPGTETGELFF	TGTGCCAGCAAACCTGGGACAGAAACCGGGGAGCTGTTTTTT
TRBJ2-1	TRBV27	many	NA	CASSLGGARNEQFF	TGTGCCAGCAGCTTAGGAGGGGCGAGGAATGAGCAGTTCTTC
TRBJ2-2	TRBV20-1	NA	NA	CSARSLENANTRELFF	TGCAGTGCTAGATCCCTCGAGAACGCGAACACCAGGGAGCTGTTTTTT
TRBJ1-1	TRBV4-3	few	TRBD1	CASSQEGQGLNTEAFF	TGCGCCAGCAGCCAAGAGGGACAGGGTCTGAACACTGAAGCTTTCTTT
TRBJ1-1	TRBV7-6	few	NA	CASSLDPGDEAFF	TGTGCCAGCAGCTTAGATCCTGGGGATGAAGCTTTCTTT
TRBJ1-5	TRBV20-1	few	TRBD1	CSARDRAGGRGQPQHF	TGCAGTGCTAGAGATCGGGCAGGGGGTAGGGGTCAGCCCCAGCATTTT
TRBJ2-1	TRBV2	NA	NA	CASSEYRDEQFF	TGTGCCAGCAGTGAGTACAGGGATGAGCAGTTCTTC
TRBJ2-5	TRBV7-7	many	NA	CASSLGGRQETQYF	TGTGCTAGCAGCTTAGGTGGACGGCAAGAGACCCAGTACTTC
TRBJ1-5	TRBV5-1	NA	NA	CASRSQQGQPQHF	TGCGCCAGCAGGTCGCAGCAGGGTCAGCCCCAGCATTTT
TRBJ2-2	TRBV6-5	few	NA	CASSYSWESSTGELFF	TGTGCCAGCAGTTACTCCTGGGAAAGTAGTACCGGGGAGCTGTTTTTT
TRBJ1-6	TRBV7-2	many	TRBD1	CASSLGGTAPLHF	TGTGCCAGCAGCCTGGGGGGGACAGCACCCCTCCACTTT
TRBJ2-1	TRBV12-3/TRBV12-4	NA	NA	CASSLSKGFWGQFF	TGTGCCAGCAGTTTATCGAAGGGATTTTGGGGGCAGTTCTTC
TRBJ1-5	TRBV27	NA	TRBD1	CASSAGGRNQPQHF	TGTGCCAGCAGTGCAGGGGGCAGGAATCAGCCCCAGCATTTT
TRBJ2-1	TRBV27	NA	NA	CASSLNLPHEQFF	TGTGCCAGCAGTTTAAATTTGCCACATGAGCAGTTCTTC
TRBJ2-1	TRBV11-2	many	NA	CASTQTYIPYNEQFF	TGTGCCAGCACCCAAACTTATATCCCCTACAATGAGCAGTTCTTC
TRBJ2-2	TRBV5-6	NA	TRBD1	CASSPGTGFTGELFF	TGTGCCAGCAGCCCCGGGACAGGATTCACCGGGGAGCTGTTTTTT
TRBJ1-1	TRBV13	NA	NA	CASSFGGVGTEAFF	TGTGCCAGCAGCTTCGGGGGCGTGGGCACTGAAGCTTTCTTT
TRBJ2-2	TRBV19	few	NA	CAADEPGPISTDTGELFF	TGTGCCGCTGACGAACCGGGCCCAATTTCTACCGACACCGGGGAGCTGTTTTTT
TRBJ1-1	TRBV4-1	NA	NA	CASSQPKGVGAEAFF	TGCGCCAGCAGCCAGCCCAAAGGGGTCGGCGCTGAAGCTTTCTTT
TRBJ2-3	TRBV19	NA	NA	CASSPSDPAGTQYF	TGTGCCAGTAGTCCCTCGGACCCAGCGGGTACGCAGTATTTT
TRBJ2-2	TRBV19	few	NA	CASSIDLLGYTGELFF	TGTGCCAGTAGTATAGATCTATTGGGCTACACCGGGGAGCTGTTTTTT
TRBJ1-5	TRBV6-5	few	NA	CASRLIASNQPQHF	TGTGCCAGCAGACTCATAGCGAGCAATCAGCCCCAGCATTTT
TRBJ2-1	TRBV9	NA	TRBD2	CASSVLAGGSSSYNEQFF	TGTGCCAGCAGCGTATTAGCGGGGGGATCAAGCTCCTACAATGAGCAGTTCTTC
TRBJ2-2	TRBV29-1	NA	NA	CSVGTANTGELFF	TGCAGCGTTGGGACAGCGAACACCGGGGAGCTGTTTTTT
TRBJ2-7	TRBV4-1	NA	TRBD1	CASSQQTGVEQYF	TGCGCCAGCAGTCAGCAGACAGGGGTGGAACAGTACTTC